Shown below are 5 T cell receptor beta chains from a single sample sequenced in a study of blood T cell repertoires in COVID-19. Profiled with immunoSEQ multiplex PCR; TCRdb holds only in-frame clones, not every one. This sample yields 95,000 or so clones, of which approximately 81% are seen a single time; roughly 25% belongs to the top ten. Specimen: peripheral blood. The origin of the receptors is a man older than 75 with active or convalescent COVID-19.

The V and J genes are TRBV7-9 and TRBJ1-2; TRBD1 might be the D (6 bases). The CDR3 length is 12 residues. With 5 bases removed from V and 9 bases from J, the gap between germline ends came to 13 bases. Germline CDR1 reads SEHNR; CDR2 reads FQNEAQ (reference sequence). CDR3 coding DNA: TGTGCCAGCAGCGACCTCGACAGGAGCTACACCTTC. Its translation: CASSDLDRSYTF.

The rearrangement links TRBV5-1 to TRBJ1-5; a possible D gene is TRBD1 (6 bases). CDR1 and CDR2 from the germline V gene are SGHRS and YFSETQ. V was pared by 1 base and J by 6 bases, with 14 bases between. The CDR3 has 15 amino acids. The CDR3, as DNA: TGCGCCAGCAGCTTGAGGTTACAGGGTGTTCAGCCCCAGCATTTT. Protein sequence: CASSLRLQGVQPQHF.

This rearrangement joins TRBV5-1 to TRBJ2-5; no clear D. In germline, CDR1 is SGHRS, CDR2 YFSETQ. This CDR3 is built from 12 residues. V was pared by 1 base and J by 5 bases, with 6 bases between. The chain's CDR3 is CASSLTQETQYF. The CDR3 DNA follows: TGCGCCAGCAGCTTGACCCAGGAGACCCAGTACTTC.

The chain recombines TRBV28 with TRBJ1-5, with D unresolved. V lost 2 bases to trimming and J lost 10 bases, with 18 bases between them. CDR1 and CDR2 (germline): MDHEN, SYDVKM. The CDR3 runs 15 residues. The CDR3 DNA follows: TGTGCCAGCAGTTTACCCTCCTCGGTTCCCAAACCCCAGCATTTT. Translation: CASSLPSSVPKPQHF.

The chain couples TRBV7-9 to TRBJ1-1, with a tentative D call TRBD1 (5 bases). The CDR3 runs to 13 residues. V was shortened by 8 bases and J by 0 bases, with 10 bases between the two germline ends. The germline V gene encodes CDR1 SEHNR and CDR2 FQNEAQ (reference sequence). The CDR3 sequence: CASGMGLNTEAFF. CDR3 nucleotide sequence: TGTGCCAGCGGGATGGGGCTGAACACTGAAGCTTTCTTT.